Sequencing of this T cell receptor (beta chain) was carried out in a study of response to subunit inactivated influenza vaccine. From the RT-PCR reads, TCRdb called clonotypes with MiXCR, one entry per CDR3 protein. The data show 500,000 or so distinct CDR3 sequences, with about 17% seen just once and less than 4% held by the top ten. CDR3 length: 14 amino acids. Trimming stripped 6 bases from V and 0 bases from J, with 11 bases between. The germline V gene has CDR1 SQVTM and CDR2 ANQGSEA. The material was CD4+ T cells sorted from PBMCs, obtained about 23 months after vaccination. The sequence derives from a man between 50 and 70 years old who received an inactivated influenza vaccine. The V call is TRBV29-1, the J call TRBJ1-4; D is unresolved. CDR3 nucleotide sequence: TGCAGCGTGCAAATGGGTGCAACTAATGAAAAACTGTTTTTT. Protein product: CSVQMGATNEKLFF.